This T cell receptor (beta chain) came from a study of long-term antiretroviral therapy in people with HIV. Findings and caveats of the study: In samples taken after ART, diversity increased but remained below transplant donor control levels. Clones expanded before ART dominated the repertoire at all time points. Neither ART adherence, viral resistance nor therapy changes were documented.

Points on this clone: Its antigen is still unknown.

Researchers ran immunoSEQ v3.0 at survey level. Using immunoSEQ multiplex PCR, the repertoire was profiled, and TCRdb retains in-frame clones only, with some absent. The sample lists 35,000 to 45,000 clones, 75% to 90% seen once, with around 5.5% in the top ten. Until DNA extraction, the samples held between roughly 1-10 million cryopreserved PBMC. Material: unsorted PBMCs, obtained 3.4 years after starting antiretroviral therapy. This clonotype was obtained from a man in his thirties or forties with HIV.

Here the CDR3 DNA reads TGCAGTGCTAGAGACGATCCCCTCTACACCTTC. It is translated as CSARDDPLYTF. The rearrangement uses TRBV20-1 and TRBJ1-2; no reliable D call. CDR3 length: 11 residues. The V end lost 0 bases, the J end lost 10 bases, and 9 bases lay between the germline ends. CDR1 and CDR2 from the germline V gene are DFQATT and SNEGSKA (reference sequence).